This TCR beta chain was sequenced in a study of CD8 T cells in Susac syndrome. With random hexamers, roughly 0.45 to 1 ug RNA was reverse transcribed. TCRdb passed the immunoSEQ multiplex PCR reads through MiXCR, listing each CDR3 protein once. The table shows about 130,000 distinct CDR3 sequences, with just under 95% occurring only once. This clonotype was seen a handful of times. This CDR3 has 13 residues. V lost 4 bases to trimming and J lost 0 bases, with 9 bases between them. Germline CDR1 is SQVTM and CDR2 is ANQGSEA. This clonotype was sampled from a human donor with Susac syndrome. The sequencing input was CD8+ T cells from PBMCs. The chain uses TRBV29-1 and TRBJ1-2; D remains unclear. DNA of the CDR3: TGCAGCGTTGTCGGCGGTACTAACTATGGCTACACCTTC. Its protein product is CSVVGGTNYGYTF.